What follows are 5 T cell receptor beta chains derived from one specimen sequenced in a study of shared clonotypes between healthy human individuals. Here immunoSEQ multiplex PCR was the method, and the copy in TCRdb shows in-frame clones only, minus some. The sample has just under 350,000 clones; 73% are singletons. Sequencing used memory CD4+ T cells sorted from blood. Subset of the sample: CD45RA-negative fraction. The receptors originated from a man aged 25-40 years in good health.

This rearrangement joins TRBV19 to TRBJ2-6; D tentatively reads TRBD1 or TRBD2 (5 bases each). The CDR3 spans 17 residues. The germline CDR1 and CDR2 sequences are LNHDA and SQIVND (reference sequence). The V gene lost 9 bases and the J gene lost 1 base, with 19 bases spanning the gap. CDR3: CASRDQGWVSGANVLTF. In nucleotides, the CDR3 is TGTGCCAGCCGGGACCAGGGATGGGTTTCTGGGGCCAACGTCCTGACTTTC.

V gene TRBV4-1 combines with J gene TRBJ2-5; unclear D gene. With the DNA end fitting TRBJ2-7 better, the J assignment may be wrong. This CDR3 region has 16 residues. Germline loops: CDR1 MGHRA, CDR2 YSYEKL. The CDR3 sequence: CASSQGGGLGSYEQYF. CDR3 sequence (DNA): TGCGCCAGCAGCCAAGGAGGCGGTCTAGGATCCTACGAGCAGTACTTC.

This rearrangement joins TRBV7-9 to TRBJ1-4; D not resolved. Germline CDR1 and CDR2: SEHNR and FQNEAQ (reference sequence). The CDR3 runs 14 residues. Between the trimmed V and J ends, which lost 6 bases and 8 bases, there was a span of 16 bases. The CDR3: CASSEQRQLEKLFF. The CDR3 DNA is TGTGCCAGCAGTGAACAGCGGCAACTCGAAAAACTGTTTTTT.

The chain has TRBV14 and TRBJ1-2; 8 bases agree with TRBD1. The CDR3 consists of 15 residues. The germline CDR1 and CDR2 sequences are SGHDN and FVKESK. V was clipped by 1 base and J by 3 bases; unmatched bases: 4. The CDR3 spells CASSQVSDRDYGYTF. The CDR3 DNA sequence: TGTGCCAGCAGCCAAGTCTCGGACAGGGACTATGGCTACACCTTC.

This clone was seen only once. This chain connects TRBV5-4 to TRBJ2-7, with TRBD2 matching over 7 bases. CDR3 size: 18 residues. Germline V lookup: CDR1 SGHNT, CDR2 YYREEE (reference sequence). Trimming cost V 0 bases and J 3 bases; bases outside gene matches: 15. The CDR3 nucleotides read TGTGCCAGCAGCTTGGGAGGGTCTAGCCCCTTAGCGGGCTACGAGCAGTACTTC. Translated, it gives CASSLGGSSPLAGYEQYF.